The clone carrying this TCR beta chain was counted only a few times. Its antigen is currently unknown. The CDR3 totals 13 residues. V dropped 3 bases and J dropped 3 bases, with 6 bases sitting between them. CDR1 and CDR2 (germline): SEHNR, FQNEAQ (reference sequence). The record originates from a study of blood T cells in healthy people across ages. Findings and limits, study-wide: Roughly linear age-related decline in beta diversity appeared, significant by age around 40.

Through a sample-barcoded 5' primer and a J-beta primer mix, a second PCR was run for roughly 7 to 12 cycles. TCRdb used MiXCR to reprocess the 5' RACE reads, holding one entry per CDR3 protein. This sample has around 690,000 distinct CDR3 sequences, with approximately 59% found just once. The V gene is TRBV7-9, the J gene TRBJ1-5; D ambiguous. The sequenced sample consisted of blood. The receptor was isolated from a man aged 55-75 years in good health. CDR3 sequence (DNA): TGTGCCAGCAGCTTCGGGTACAATCAGCCCCAGCATTTT. This gives the protein CASSFGYNQPQHF.